A single sample is the source of the 10 T cell receptor beta chains below, sequenced in a study of T-cell memory formation after mild COVID-19. TCRdb reprocessed the 5' RACE reads with MiXCR, giving one entry per CDR3 protein. Of just over 200,000 distinct CDR3 sequences detected, approximately 10% appear once; the ten largest clones hold 3% to 4.5%. The sequenced material came from PBMCs or a T cell subset sorted from them (not recorded which). The receptor source for this set is a young man who had mild COVID-19 (a few samples of this study predate the infection). Cell type and time point are not known.

The genes are TRBV6-5 and TRBJ2-1; 10 bases match TRBD1. The CDR3 loop spans 16 amino acids. CDR1 and CDR2 (germline): MNHEY, SVGAGI. V lost 7 bases, J lost 6 bases, and 12 bases stayed unmatched. Written as DNA, the CDR3 is TGTGCCAGCACACGGCCGGGACAGGGGTTCGGCAATGAGCAGTTCTTC. Translated, it gives CASTRPGQGFGNEQFF.

This chain connects TRBV7-8 to TRBJ2-2; the D gene is possibly TRBD2 (5 bases). CDR3 size: 13 residues. With 4 bases removed from V and 3 bases from J, the gap between germline ends came to 6 bases. Germline CDR1 and CDR2: SGHVS and FQNEAQ. As DNA, the CDR3 is TGTGCCAGCAGCTCGGACTACACCGGGGAGCTGTTTTTT. Translation gives CASSSDYTGELFF.

This clonotype has a handful of counts. The chain couples TRBV7-2 to TRBJ1-6; perhaps TRBD1 as D (5 bases). The CDR3 covers 17 residues. The V gene lost 5 bases and the J gene lost 0 bases, with 14 bases spanning the gap. The V gene's germline CDR1 is SGHTA and CDR2 FQGNSA. CDR3 amino acids: CASSPRAGSSYNSPLHF. CDR3 nucleotide sequence: TGTGCCAGCAGCCCCAGGGCCGGGAGCTCCTATAATTCACCCCTCCACTTT. The whole variable domain, filled in from reference TRBV7-2 and TRBJ1-6, reads GAGVSQSPSNKVTEKGKDVELRCDPISGHTALYWYRQSLGQGLEFLIYFQGNSAPDKSGLPSDRFSAERTGGSVSTLTIQRTQQEDSAVYLCASSPRAGSSYNSPLHFGNGTRLTVT.

The sample holds many counts of this clonotype. The chain employs TRBV12-3 or TRBV12-4 and TRBJ2-4; no clear D. Trimming took 6 bases from V and 4 from J, leaving 13 bases between them. There are 14 residues in the CDR3. The CDR3 loop reads CASRPRAAKNIQYF. The CDR3 coding sequence is TGTGCCAGCAGACCCCGGGCGGCTAAAAACATTCAGTACTTC.

This chain uses TRBV5-1 with TRBJ1-2; weak D call: TRBD1 (5 bases). The CDR3 totals 13 residues. Trimming left V 0 bases short and J 7 bases short, with 10 bases between. Germline loops: CDR1 SGHRS, CDR2 YFSETQ. The CDR3 coding sequence is TGCGCCAGCAGCTTGGAGGAGGGGATTGGCTACACCTTC. It is translated as CASSLEEGIGYTF.

In this sample, this clonotype turned up many times. The chain couples TRBV4-3 to TRBJ1-1; D ambiguous. V was trimmed by 10 bases and J by 1 base, leaving 4 bases between them. Germline V gene sequence: CDR1 LGHNA, CDR2 YSLEER. This CDR3 contains 10 residues. CDR3 coding DNA: TGCGCCACATGGAACACTGAAGCTTTCTTT. Translation: CATWNTEAFF.

The J gene is TRBJ2-7, the V gene TRBV19; TRBD2 might be the D (6 bases). V lost 4 bases to trimming and J lost 3 bases, with 10 bases between them. Germline-derived CDR1 and CDR2 are LNHDA and SQIVND (reference sequence). The CDR3 is 13 residues long. This CDR3 reads CASSNGGYYEQYF. CDR3 sequence (DNA): TGTGCCAGTAGTAACGGGGGTTACTACGAGCAGTACTTC.

Many counts were recorded for this clonotype. The chain combines TRBV5-1 with TRBJ2-3; 8 bases map to TRBD1. The V and J ends lost 5 bases and 2 bases, in that order; junction bases with no gene match: 7. The germline gives CDR1 SGHRS, CDR2 YFSETQ. This CDR3 is 15 amino acids long. The CDR3 region has the DNA TGCGCCAGCAGTCACCGGGACAGGTACACAGATACGCAGTATTTT. Translating gives CASSHRDRYTDTQYF. The whole variable domain, filled in from reference TRBV5-1 and TRBJ2-3, reads KAGVTQTPRYLIKTRGQQVTLSCSPISGHRSVSWYQQTPGQGLQFLFEYFSETQRNKGNFPGRFSGRQFSNSRSEMNVSTLELGDSALYLCASSHRDRYTDTQYFGPGTRLTVL.

CDR3 coding DNA: TGCAGTGCTAGAACCCTAGTTGGGGCGGAGACCCAGTACTTC. It yields the protein CSARTLVGAETQYF. The chain couples TRBV20-1 to TRBJ2-5, with a tentative D call TRBD1 (5 bases). Looked up from germline, CDR1 is DFQATT and CDR2 is SNEGSKA (reference sequence). V lost 2 bases to trimming and J lost 5 bases, with 15 bases between them. This CDR3 is built from 14 residues.

V gene TRBV6-1 combines with J gene TRBJ2-7, with 8 bases aligning to TRBD1. The CDR3 has 15 amino acids. V shed 4 bases and J 2 bases; nucleotides not matched to a gene: 7. CDR1 MNHNS and CDR2 SASEGT come from the germline V gene. CDR3 amino acids: CASSGGTGPPYEQYF. The DNA for the CDR3 is TGTGCCAGCAGTGGGGGGACAGGCCCGCCCTACGAGCAGTACTTC.